Listed below are T cell receptor beta chains from one sample, sequenced in a study of T cell responses to AZD1222 COVID-19 vaccine. Data came from immunoSEQ multiplex PCR; TCRdb stores just in-frame clones and leaves some out. Counted here are 60,000 to 100,000 clones, 92% occurring once; the ten biggest clones make up about 7.1%. The sample in question was peripheral blood, obtained on day 0 of MenACWY control vaccination. These receptors all come from an adult in good health. CDR3s include the opening cysteine and the closing phenylalanine or tryptophan. The D gene is left open where the match is weak. Size tells how often a clone was seen (once, few, many) or the class of an expanded clone, and some rows leave it out.

>TRBV3-1/TRBV3-2|-|TRBJ2-7|-
TGTGCCAGCAGCCTCACGGATTACGAGCAGTACTTC
CASSLTDYEQYF
>TRBV27|-|TRBJ2-7|-
TGTGCCAGCAGTCCCCGACCCGATTGGGTTTTAAGATACGAGCAGTACTTC
CASSPRPDWVLRYEQYF
>TRBV7-9|-|TRBJ1-5|-
TGTGCCAGCAGCTTATTGTCCGATCAGCCCCAGCATTTT
CASSLLSDQPQHF
>TRBV5-1|-|TRBJ2-5|-
TGCGCCAGCAGCTTAGGGCCGGGAAGGGAGACCCAGTACTTC
CASSLGPGRETQYF
>TRBV29-1|TRBD1|TRBJ2-1|few
TGCAGCGTTGACGGGACAGTGAAAGCCAATGAGCAGTTCTTC
CSVDGTVKANEQFF
>TRBV7-2|-|TRBJ1-2|-
TGTGCCAGCAGCTTAGAGGTTGGTCAGAACTATGGCTACACCTTC
CASSLEVGQNYGYTF
>TRBV6-1|-|TRBJ1-5|-
TGTGCCAGCAGTGAATACCGGAGCAATCAGCCCCAGCATTTT
CASSEYRSNQPQHF
>TRBV3-1/TRBV3-2|-|TRBJ1-6|-
TGTGCCAGCAGACTATGGGAGCTCGGCCTAAATTCACCCCTCCACTTT
CASRLWELGLNSPLHF
>TRBV3-1/TRBV3-2|TRBD1|TRBJ2-2|-
TGTGCCAGCAGCCGCGTGACAGGGAAAATCGGGGAGCTGTTTTTT
CASSRVTGKIGELFF
>TRBV6-5|-|TRBJ2-7|-
TGTGCCAGCAGCCATGGTGGCACTATATCCTACGAGCAGTACTTC
CASSHGGTISYEQYF
>TRBV19|TRBD2|TRBJ2-5|-
TGTGCCAGTAGTATTAGTTCCGGGACTAGCGGGATCCAAGAGACCCAGTACTTC
CASSISSGTSGIQETQYF
>TRBV28|-|TRBJ2-7|-
TGTGCCAGCCAGAGTTTGGGGGCCCGCTACGAGCAGTACTTC
CASQSLGARYEQYF
>TRBV2|TRBD1|TRBJ1-4|-
TGTGCCAGCAGTAACCGGGGACAGCCTAATGAAAAACTGTTTTTT
CASSNRGQPNEKLFF
>TRBV4-3|-|TRBJ2-2|-
TGCGCCAGCAGCCAAGAGGAGGGGGCCGGGATTGCCACCGGGGAGCTGTTTTTT
CASSQEEGAGIATGELFF
>TRBV6-1|TRBD2|TRBJ2-1|-
TGTGCCAGCAGTGAAGCTGGGCTAGCGGGCGCGGATGAGCAGTTCTTC
CASSEAGLAGADEQFF
>TRBV15|-|TRBJ1-5|-
TGTGCCACCAGCAGAGGACTGAATAGCAATCAGCCCCAGCATTTT
CATSRGLNSNQPQHF
>TRBV7-9|TRBD2|TRBJ2-1|-
TGTGCCAGCAGCTTAGGGCCTAGCGGGAGTACTGAGCAGTTCTTC
CASSLGPSGSTEQFF
>TRBV7-9|-|TRBJ1-5|-
TGTGCCAGCAGCTTCGGCAGGGGTGGTCAGCCCCAGCATTTT
CASSFGRGGQPQHF
>TRBV29-1|-|TRBJ2-5|-
TGCAGTGCAGGGAGGGGGGAAGAGACCCAGTACTTC
CSAGRGEETQYF
>TRBV18|-|TRBJ1-4|-
TGTGCCAGCTCACGGACGGACTTAGCAACTAATGAAAAACTGTTTTTT
CASSRTDLATNEKLFF
>TRBV11-2|-|TRBJ2-4|-
TGTGCCAGCAGCTTAGTGGGAGTAGCCAAAAACATTCAGTACTTC
CASSLVGVAKNIQYF
>TRBV3-1/TRBV3-2|-|TRBJ2-3|-
TGTGCCAGCAGCCCCCTTGGCACAGATACGCAGTATTTT
CASSPLGTDTQYF
>TRBV5-1|-|TRBJ2-5|-
TGCGCCAGCAGCACGAGGGGGACGGAGACCCAGTACTTC
CASSTRGTETQYF
>TRBV9|TRBD1|TRBJ2-3|-
TGTGCCAGCAGCTTTAGCCTTAAACAGGGGAAGGGGGATACGCAGTATTTT
CASSFSLKQGKGDTQYF
>TRBV6-5|-|TRBJ1-6|-
TGTGCCAGCAGTCTCTACGCGGAGAATTCACCCCTCCACTTT
CASSLYAENSPLHF
>TRBV29-1|TRBD1|TRBJ1-4|-
TGCAGCGTTAAAACGGACAGGGAAGGCGAAAAACTGTTTTTT
CSVKTDREGEKLFF
>TRBV6-2/TRBV6-3|-|TRBJ2-5|-
TGTGCCAGCAGCCGCAGTCTTCCAGGGGATGGAGAGACCCAGTACTTC
CASSRSLPGDGETQYF
>TRBV19|TRBD2|TRBJ2-5|-
TGTGCCAGTAGTATAGGTTCTAGCGGTGGGAAAGAGACCCAGTACTTC
CASSIGSSGGKETQYF
>TRBV18|-|TRBJ1-3|-
TGTGCCAGCTCACCAGATACGGCCTCCGGAAACACCATATATTTT
CASSPDTASGNTIYF
>TRBV6-2/TRBV6-3|TRBD2|TRBJ2-5|once
TGTGCCAGCAGTTACTCTCCCGGGAGGGCCCCAGAGACCCAGTACTTC
CASSYSPGRAPETQYF
>TRBV19|-|TRBJ2-6|-
TGTGCCAGTAAAGGGACCGCAGGAGGGTTGTCTGGGGCCAACGTCCTGACTTTC
CASKGTAGGLSGANVLTF
>TRBV25-1|-|TRBJ1-6|-
TGTGCCAGCAGTACTCTGGGGGTAGGTTCACCCCTCCACTTT
CASSTLGVGSPLHF
>TRBV10-3|TRBD1|TRBJ1-2|-
TGTGCCATCAGTGTCGGACAGGGGAACTATGGCTACACCTTC
CAISVGQGNYGYTF
>TRBV5-1|-|TRBJ1-2|-
TGCGCCAGCAGCTCGGGACTGTCGATCTATGGCTACACCTTC
CASSSGLSIYGYTF
>TRBV18|TRBD1|TRBJ1-2|-
TGTGCCAGCTCACCACCAGGAGGGACAGGCTCAAGGGGCTACACCTTC
CASSPPGGTGSRGYTF
>TRBV6-6|-|TRBJ1-5|-
TGTGCCAGCAGTTACGGGGGGGGCAATCAGCCCCAGCATTTT
CASSYGGGNQPQHF
>TRBV6-2/TRBV6-3|-|TRBJ1-4|once
TGTGCCAGCAGTTTCGACAGGTTTGGGGAAAAACTGTTTTTT
CASSFDRFGEKLFF
>TRBV9|-|TRBJ2-7|-
TGTGCCAGCAGCCCGGGTCCTACCTACGAGCAGTACTTC
CASSPGPTYEQYF
>TRBV7-9|-|TRBJ1-4|-
TGTGCCAGCAGCTTAGTAGTTGGGCGATCAACTAATGAAAAACTGTTTTTT
CASSLVVGRSTNEKLFF
>TRBV28|TRBD1|TRBJ2-5|-
TGTGCCAGCAGCCAGACAGGGCTCCAAGAGACCCAGTACTTC
CASSQTGLQETQYF
>TRBV5-1|-|TRBJ2-2|-
TGCGCCAGCAGCTCTAACACAGGGTCCGGGGAGCTGTTTTTT
CASSSNTGSGELFF
>TRBV6-5|TRBD1|TRBJ2-1|-
TGTGCCAGCAGTCTCGGGACAGGGGGCGGAAATGAGCAGTTCTTC
CASSLGTGGGNEQFF
>TRBV9|-|TRBJ2-1|-
TGTGCCAGCAGCGTACTCGGTCAGACGGTAAATTCCTACAATGAGCAGTTCTTC
CASSVLGQTVNSYNEQFF
>TRBV6-4|-|TRBJ1-2|-
TGTGCCACCCGCGATAAAGAGACAGGAAACTATGGCTACACCTTC
CATRDKETGNYGYTF
>TRBV9|TRBD1|TRBJ1-1|once
TGTGCCAGCAGCGTAGCTGGGACAGGGGGCCAAAACGAAGCTTTCTTT
CASSVAGTGGQNEAFF
>TRBV2|TRBD1|TRBJ2-7|-
TGTGCCAGCAGTGGGACAGGGCCTAGGGAGGAGCAGTACTTC
CASSGTGPREEQYF
>TRBV28|-|TRBJ1-1|once
TGTGCCACCACGTCGAACACTGAAGCTTTCTTT
CATTSNTEAFF
>TRBV6-2/TRBV6-3|-|TRBJ2-7|-
TGTGCCAGCAGCAGACAGTCCTACGAGCAGTACTTC
CASSRQSYEQYF
>TRBV19|-|TRBJ2-3|once
TGTGCCAGTAGATCATTTGCGGGGGCGGGCACAGATACGCAGTATTTT
CASRSFAGAGTDTQYF
>TRBV6-5|TRBD1|TRBJ1-1|-
TGTGCCAGCAGCCGGCCCGGGACAGTGAACACTGAAGCTTTCTTT
CASSRPGTVNTEAFF